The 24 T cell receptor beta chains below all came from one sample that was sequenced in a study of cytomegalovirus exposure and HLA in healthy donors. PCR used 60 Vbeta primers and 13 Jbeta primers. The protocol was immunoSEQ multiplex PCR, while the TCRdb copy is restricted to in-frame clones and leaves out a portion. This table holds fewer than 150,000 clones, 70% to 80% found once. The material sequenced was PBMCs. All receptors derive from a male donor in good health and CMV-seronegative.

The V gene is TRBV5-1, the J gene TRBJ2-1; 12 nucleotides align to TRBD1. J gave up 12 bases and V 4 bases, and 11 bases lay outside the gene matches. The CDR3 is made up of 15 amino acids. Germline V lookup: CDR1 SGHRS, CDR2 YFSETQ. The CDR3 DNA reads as TGCGCCAGCAGCGCAGGGGGACAGGGGGCATCAGGGCAGTTCTTC. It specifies CASSAGGQGASGQFF.

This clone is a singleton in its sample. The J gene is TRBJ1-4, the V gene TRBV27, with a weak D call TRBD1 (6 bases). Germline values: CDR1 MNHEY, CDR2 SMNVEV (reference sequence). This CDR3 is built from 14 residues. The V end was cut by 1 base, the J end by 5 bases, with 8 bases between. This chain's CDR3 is CASSLWQGNEKLFF. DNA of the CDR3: TGTGCCAGCAGTTTATGGCAGGGGAATGAAAAACTGTTTTTT.

CDR3 in DNA: TGTGCCAGCAGCTTAGAAGGAGCCCCCGGGGAGCTGTTTTTT. Translation gives CASSLEGAPGELFF. V gene TRBV11-1 combines with J gene TRBJ2-2; no reliable D call. Looked up from germline, CDR1 is SGHAT and CDR2 is FQDESV (reference sequence). The germline V and J ends were trimmed by 1 base and 6 bases, with 9 bases remaining between them. There are 14 residues in the CDR3.

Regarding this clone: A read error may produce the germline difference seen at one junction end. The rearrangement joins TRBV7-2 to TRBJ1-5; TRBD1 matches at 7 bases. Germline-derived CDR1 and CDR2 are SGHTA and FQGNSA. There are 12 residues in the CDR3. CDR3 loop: CASSPSGDSIYF. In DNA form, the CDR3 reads TGTGCCAGCAGCCCCTCGGGGGACAGCATTTATTTT.

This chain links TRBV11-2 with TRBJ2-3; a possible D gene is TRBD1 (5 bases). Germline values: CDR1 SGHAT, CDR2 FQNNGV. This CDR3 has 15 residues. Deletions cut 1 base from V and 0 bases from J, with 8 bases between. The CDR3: CASSLGAGSTDTQYF. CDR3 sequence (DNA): TGTGCCAGCAGCTTAGGAGCAGGGAGCACAGATACGCAGTATTTT.

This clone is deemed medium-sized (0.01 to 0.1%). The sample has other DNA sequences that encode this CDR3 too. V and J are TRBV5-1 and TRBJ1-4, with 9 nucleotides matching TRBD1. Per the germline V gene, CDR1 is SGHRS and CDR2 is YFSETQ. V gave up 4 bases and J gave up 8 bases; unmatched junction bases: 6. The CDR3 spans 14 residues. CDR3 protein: CASSIGTGIEKLFF. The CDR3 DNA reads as TGCGCCAGCAGCATCGGGACAGGGATCGAAAAACTGTTTTTT.

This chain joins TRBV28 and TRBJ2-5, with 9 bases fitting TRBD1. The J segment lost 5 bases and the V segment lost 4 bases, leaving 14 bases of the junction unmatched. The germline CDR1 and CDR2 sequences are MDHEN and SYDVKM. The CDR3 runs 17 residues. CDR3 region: CASSSSRDRAFGETQYF. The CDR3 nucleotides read TGTGCCAGCAGTTCCTCCCGGGACAGGGCGTTTGGGGAGACCCAGTACTTC.

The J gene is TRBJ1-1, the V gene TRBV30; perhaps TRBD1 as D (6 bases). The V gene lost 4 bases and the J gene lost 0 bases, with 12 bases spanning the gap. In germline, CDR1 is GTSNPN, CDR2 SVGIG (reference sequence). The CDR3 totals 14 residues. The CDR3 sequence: CAWTQGLMNTEAFF. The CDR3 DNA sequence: TGTGCCTGGACACAGGGCCTGATGAACACTGAAGCTTTCTTT. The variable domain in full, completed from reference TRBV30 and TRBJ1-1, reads SQTIHQWPATLVQPVGSPLSLECTVEGTSNPNLYWYRQAAGRGLQLLFYSVGIGQISSEVPQNLSASRPQDRQFILSSKKLLLSDSGFYLCAWTQGLMNTEAFFGQGTRLTVV.

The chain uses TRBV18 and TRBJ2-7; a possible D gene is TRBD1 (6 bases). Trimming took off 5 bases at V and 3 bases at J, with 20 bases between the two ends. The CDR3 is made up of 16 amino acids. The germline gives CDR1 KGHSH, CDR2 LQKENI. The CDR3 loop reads CASSSTMTGSFYEQYF. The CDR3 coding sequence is TGTGCCAGCTCAAGTACTATGACAGGTTCCTTCTACGAGCAGTACTTC. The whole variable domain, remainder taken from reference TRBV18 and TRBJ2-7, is NAGVMQNPRHLVRRRGQEARLRCSPMKGHSHVYWYRQLPEEGLKFMVYLQKENIIDESGMPKERFSAEFPKEGPSILRIQQVVRGDSAAYFCASSSTMTGSFYEQYFGPGTRLTVT.

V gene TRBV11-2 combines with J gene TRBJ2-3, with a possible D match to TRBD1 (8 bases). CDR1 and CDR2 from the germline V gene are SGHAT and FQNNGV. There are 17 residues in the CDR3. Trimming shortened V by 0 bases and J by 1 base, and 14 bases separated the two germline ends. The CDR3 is CASSLDYRGGGTDTQYF. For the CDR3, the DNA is TGTGCCAGCAGCTTAGATTACAGGGGGGGAGGCACAGATACGCAGTATTTT.

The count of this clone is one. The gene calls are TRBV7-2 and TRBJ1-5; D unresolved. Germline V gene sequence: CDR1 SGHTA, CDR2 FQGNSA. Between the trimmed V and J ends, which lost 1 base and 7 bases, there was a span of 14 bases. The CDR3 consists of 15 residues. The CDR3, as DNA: TGTGCCAGCAGCTTAGATCTAGGGAGGAACCAGCCCCAGCATTTT. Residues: CASSLDLGRNQPQHF.

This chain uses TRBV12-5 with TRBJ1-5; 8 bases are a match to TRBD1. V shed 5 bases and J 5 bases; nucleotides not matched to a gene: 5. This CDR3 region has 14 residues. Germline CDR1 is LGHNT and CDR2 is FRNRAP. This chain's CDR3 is CASGPPRGHQPQHF. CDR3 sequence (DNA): TGTGCTAGTGGTCCCCCCAGGGGGCATCAGCCCCAGCATTTT.

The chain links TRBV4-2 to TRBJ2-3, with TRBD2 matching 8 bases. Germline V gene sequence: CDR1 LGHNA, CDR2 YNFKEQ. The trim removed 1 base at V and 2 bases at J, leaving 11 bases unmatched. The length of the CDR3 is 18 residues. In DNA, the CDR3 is TGTGCCAGCAGCCAAGGACTGCGCGGGGGGCCCTACACAGATACGCAGTATTTT. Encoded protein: CASSQGLRGGPYTDTQYF.

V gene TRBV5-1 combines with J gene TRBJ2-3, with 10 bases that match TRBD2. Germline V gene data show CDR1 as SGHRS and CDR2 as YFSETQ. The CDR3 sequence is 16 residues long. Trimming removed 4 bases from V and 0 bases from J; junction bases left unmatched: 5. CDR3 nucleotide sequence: TGCGCCAGCAGCCCCGGGACTAGCGTTAGCACAGATACGCAGTATTTT. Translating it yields CASSPGTSVSTDTQYF.

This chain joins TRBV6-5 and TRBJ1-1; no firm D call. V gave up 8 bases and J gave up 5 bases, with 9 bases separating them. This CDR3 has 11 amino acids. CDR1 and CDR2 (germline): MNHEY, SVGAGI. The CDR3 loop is CASFFGTEAFF. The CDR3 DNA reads TGTGCCAGCTTCTTCGGTACTGAAGCTTTCTTT.

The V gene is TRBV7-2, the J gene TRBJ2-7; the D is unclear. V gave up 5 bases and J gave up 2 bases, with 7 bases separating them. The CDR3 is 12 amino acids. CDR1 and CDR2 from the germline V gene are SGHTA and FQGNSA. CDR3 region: CASSLFPYEQYF. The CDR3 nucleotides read TGTGCCAGCAGCCTATTTCCCTACGAGCAGTACTTC.

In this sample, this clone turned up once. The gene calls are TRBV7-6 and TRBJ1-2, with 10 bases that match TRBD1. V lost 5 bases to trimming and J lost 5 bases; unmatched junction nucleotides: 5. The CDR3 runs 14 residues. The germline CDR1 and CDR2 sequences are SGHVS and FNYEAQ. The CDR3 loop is CASSLGTGAYGYTF. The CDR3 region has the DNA TGTGCCAGCAGCCTCGGGACAGGGGCTTATGGCTACACCTTC. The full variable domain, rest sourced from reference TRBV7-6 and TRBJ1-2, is GAGVSQSPRYKVTKRGQDVALRCDPISGHVSLYWYRQALGQGPEFLTYFNYEAQQDKSGLPNDRFSAERPEGSISTLTIQRTEQRDSAMYRCASSLGTGAYGYTFGSGTRLTVV.

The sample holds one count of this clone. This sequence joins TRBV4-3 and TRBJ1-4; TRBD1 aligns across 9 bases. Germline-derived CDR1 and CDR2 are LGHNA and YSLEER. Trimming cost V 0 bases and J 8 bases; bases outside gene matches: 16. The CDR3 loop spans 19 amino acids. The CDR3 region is CASSQESKLQPGQGEKLFF. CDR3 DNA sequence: TGCGCCAGCAGCCAAGAAAGCAAACTCCAACCGGGACAGGGAGAAAAACTGTTTTTT.

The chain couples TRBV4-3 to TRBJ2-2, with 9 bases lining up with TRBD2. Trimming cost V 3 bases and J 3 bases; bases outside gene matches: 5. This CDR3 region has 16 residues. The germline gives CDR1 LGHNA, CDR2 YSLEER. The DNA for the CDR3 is TGCGCCAGCAGCCAGCGGCGGGGGGGGGACACCGGGGAGCTGTTTTTT. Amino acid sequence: CASSQRRGGDTGELFF.

DNA for the CDR3: TGTGCCAGCAGCCGGAGGGGAGACCAAGAGACCCAGTACTTC. Translated, it gives CASSRRGDQETQYF. The chain links TRBV7-9 to TRBJ2-5, with D possibly TRBD2 on 6 matching bases. The V end was cut by 5 bases, the J end by 0 bases, with 10 bases between. CDR1 is SEHNR and CDR2 is FQNEAQ in the germline V gene (reference sequence). This CDR3 is built from 14 residues.

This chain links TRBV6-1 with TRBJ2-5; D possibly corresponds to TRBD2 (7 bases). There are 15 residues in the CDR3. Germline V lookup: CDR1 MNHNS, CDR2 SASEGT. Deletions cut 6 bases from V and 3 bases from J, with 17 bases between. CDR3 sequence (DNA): TGTGCCAGCAGCCCCTGGGGGGGCGAAAAAGAGACCCAGTACTTC. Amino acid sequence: CASSPWGGEKETQYF.

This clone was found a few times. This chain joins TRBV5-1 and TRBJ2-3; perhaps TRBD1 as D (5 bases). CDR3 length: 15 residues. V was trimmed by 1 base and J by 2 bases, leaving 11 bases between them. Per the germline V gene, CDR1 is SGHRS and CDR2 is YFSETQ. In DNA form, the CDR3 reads TGCGCCAGCAGCTTGCCGCAGGGCCTCACAGATACGCAGTATTTT. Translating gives CASSLPQGLTDTQYF.

CDR3 DNA: TGCGCCAGCAGCCCCACCGGGGGGCCTGCTTTCTTT. Amino acid sequence: CASSPTGGPAFF. The rearrangement joins TRBV4-1 to TRBJ1-1, with D perhaps matching TRBD1 (6 bases). The ends were cut back, 4 bases at V and 11 bases at J, with 14 bases in the middle. The CDR3 runs to 12 residues. The germline V gene has CDR1 MGHRA and CDR2 YSYEKL.

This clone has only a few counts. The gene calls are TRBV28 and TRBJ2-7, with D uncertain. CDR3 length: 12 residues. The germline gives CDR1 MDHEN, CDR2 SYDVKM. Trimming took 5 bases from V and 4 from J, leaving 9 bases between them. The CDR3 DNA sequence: TGTGCCAGCAGTCTAACCATATACGAGCAGTACTTC. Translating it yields CASSLTIYEQYF.